One TCR beta chain is described in this entry. Between the trimmed V and J ends, which lost 5 bases and 2 bases, there was a span of 14 bases. The germline CDR1 and CDR2 sequences are SQVTM and ANQGSEA. CDR3 size: 14 residues. This specimen belongs to a study of CD8 T cells in Susac syndrome. Random hexamers were used to reverse transcribe roughly 0.45 to 1 ug of RNA. One entry per CDR3 protein results from TCRdb running MiXCR on the immunoSEQ multiplex PCR reads. The sample holds about 73,000 distinct CDR3 sequences; approximately 94% are singletons and the top ten take about 0.38%. This chain connects TRBV29-1 to TRBJ2-3; D unclear. The clonotype was recovered from a human donor with multiple sclerosis. Sample: CD8+ T cells from PBMCs. In nucleotides, the CDR3 is TGCAGCGTTTATCTTTTGGGGTACACAGATACGCAGTATTTT. It yields the protein CSVYLLGYTDTQYF.